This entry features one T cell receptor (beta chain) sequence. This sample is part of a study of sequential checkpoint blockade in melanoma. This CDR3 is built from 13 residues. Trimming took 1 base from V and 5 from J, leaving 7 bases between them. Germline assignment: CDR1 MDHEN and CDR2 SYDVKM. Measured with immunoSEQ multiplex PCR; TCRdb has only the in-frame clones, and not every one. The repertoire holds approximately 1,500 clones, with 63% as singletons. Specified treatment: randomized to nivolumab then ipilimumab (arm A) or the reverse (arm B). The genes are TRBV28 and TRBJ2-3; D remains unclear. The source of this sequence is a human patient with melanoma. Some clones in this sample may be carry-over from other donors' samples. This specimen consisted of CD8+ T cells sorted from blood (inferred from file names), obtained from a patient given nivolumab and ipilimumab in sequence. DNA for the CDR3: TGTGCCAGCAGTTTATTGGCTAGAGATACGCAGTATTTT. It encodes CASSLLARDTQYF.